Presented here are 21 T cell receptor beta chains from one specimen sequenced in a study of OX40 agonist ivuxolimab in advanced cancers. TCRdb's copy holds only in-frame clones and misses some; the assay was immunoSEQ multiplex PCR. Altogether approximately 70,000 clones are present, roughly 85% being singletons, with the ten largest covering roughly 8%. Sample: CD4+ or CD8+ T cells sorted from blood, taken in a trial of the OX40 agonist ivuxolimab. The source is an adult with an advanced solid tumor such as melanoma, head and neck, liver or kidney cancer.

CDR3 loop: CASSSNILISPLHF. CDR3 nucleotides: TGTGCCAGCAGCTCTAACATCCTCATTTCACCCCTCCACTTT. This chain uses TRBV7-2 with TRBJ1-6, with D unclear. The V gene's germline CDR1 is SGHTA and CDR2 FQGNSA. The CDR3 sequence is 14 residues long. The V gene lost 4 bases and the J gene lost 9 bases, with 13 bases spanning the gap.

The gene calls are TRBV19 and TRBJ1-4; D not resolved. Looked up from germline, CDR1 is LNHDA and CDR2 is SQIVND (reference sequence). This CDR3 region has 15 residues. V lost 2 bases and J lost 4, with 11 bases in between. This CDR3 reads CASSIWHANNEKLFF. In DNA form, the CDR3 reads TGTGCCAGTAGTATATGGCACGCGAATAATGAAAAACTGTTTTTT.

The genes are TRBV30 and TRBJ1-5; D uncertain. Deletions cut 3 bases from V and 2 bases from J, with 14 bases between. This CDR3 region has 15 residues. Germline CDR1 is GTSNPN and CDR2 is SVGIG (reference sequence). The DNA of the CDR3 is TGTGCCTGGAGAGGGAGTCTGGGCGGCAATCAGCCCCAGCATTTT. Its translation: CAWRGSLGGNQPQHF.

The CDR3 is CASSYAGPGEQYF. The CDR3, as DNA: TGTGCCAGCAGTTACGCCGGACCGGGCGAGCAGTACTTC. The gene calls are TRBV6-6 and TRBJ2-7, with D hard to call. This CDR3 has 13 residues. The V and J ends lost 2 bases and 6 bases respectively, with 11 bases between them. Germline V lookup: CDR1 MNHNY, CDR2 SVGAGI (reference sequence).

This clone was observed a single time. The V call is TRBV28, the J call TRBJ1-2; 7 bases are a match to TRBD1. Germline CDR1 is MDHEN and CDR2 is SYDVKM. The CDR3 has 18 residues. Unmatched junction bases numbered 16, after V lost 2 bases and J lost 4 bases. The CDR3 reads CASSLTTGVLFLSYGYTF. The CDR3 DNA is TGTGCCAGCAGTTTAACCACAGGGGTTTTATTCCTTTCCTATGGCTACACCTTC.

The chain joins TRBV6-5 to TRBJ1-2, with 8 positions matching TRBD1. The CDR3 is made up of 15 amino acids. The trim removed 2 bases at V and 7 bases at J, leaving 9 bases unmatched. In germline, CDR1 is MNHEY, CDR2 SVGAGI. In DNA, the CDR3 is TGTGCCAGCAGTTACAGCAGGGGGCGCATGGGTGGCTACACCTTC. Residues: CASSYSRGRMGGYTF.

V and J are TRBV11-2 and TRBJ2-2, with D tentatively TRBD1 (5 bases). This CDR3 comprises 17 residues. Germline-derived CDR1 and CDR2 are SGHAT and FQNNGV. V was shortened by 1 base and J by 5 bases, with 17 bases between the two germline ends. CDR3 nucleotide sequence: TGTGCCAGCAGCTTAGTAAGGGGTCGAACCCTTACCGGGGAGCTGTTTTTT. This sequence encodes CASSLVRGRTLTGELFF.

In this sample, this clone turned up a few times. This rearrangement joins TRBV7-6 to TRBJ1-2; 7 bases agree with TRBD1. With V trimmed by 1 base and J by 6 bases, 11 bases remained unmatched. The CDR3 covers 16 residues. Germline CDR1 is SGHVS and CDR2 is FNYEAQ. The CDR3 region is CASSLGAHRGYDGYTF. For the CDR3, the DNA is TGTGCCAGCAGCTTAGGGGCTCACAGGGGTTATGATGGCTACACCTTC.

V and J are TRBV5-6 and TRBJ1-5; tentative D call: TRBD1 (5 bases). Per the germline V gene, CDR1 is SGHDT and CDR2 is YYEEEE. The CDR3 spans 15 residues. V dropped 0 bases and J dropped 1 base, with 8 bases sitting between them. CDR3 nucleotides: TGTGCCAGCAGCTTGGGTTGGGGCAGCAATCAGCCCCAGCATTTT. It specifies CASSLGWGSNQPQHF. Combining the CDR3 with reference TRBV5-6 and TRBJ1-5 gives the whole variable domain DAGVTQSPTHLIKTRGQQVTLRCSPKSGHDTVSWYQQALGQGPQFIFQYYEEEERQRGNFPDRFSGHQFPNYSSELNVNALLLGDSALYLCASSLGWGSNQPQHFGDGTRLSIL.

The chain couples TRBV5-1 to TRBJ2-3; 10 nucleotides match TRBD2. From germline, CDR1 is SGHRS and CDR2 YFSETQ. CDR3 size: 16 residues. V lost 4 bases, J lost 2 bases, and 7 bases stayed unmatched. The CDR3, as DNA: TGCGCCAGCAGCGGAGGTAGCGGGGGGATCACAGATACGCAGTATTTT. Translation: CASSGGSGGITDTQYF.

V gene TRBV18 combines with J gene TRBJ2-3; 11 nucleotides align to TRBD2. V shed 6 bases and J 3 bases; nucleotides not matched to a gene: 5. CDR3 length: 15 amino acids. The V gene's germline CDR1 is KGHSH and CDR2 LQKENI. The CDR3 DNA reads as TGTGCCAGCTCCCTGACTAGCGGGATAACAGATACGCAGTATTTT. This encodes CASSLTSGITDTQYF.

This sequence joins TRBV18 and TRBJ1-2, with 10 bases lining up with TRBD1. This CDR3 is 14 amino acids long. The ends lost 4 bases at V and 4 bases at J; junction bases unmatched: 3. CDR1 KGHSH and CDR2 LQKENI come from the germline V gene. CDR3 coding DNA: TGTGCCAGCTCACAGGGACAGGGGAGCTATGGCTACACCTTC. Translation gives CASSQGQGSYGYTF. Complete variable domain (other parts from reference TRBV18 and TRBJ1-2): NAGVMQNPRHLVRRRGQEARLRCSPMKGHSHVYWYRQLPEEGLKFMVYLQKENIIDESGMPKERFSAEFPKEGPSILRIQQVVRGDSAAYFCASSQGQGSYGYTFGSGTRLTVV.

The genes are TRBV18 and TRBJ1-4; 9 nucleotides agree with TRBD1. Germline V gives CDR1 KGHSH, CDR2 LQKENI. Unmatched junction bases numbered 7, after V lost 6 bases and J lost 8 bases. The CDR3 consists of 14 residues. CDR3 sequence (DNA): TGTGCCAGCTCTCCCGGACAGGGGCACGAAAAACTGTTTTTT. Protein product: CASSPGQGHEKLFF. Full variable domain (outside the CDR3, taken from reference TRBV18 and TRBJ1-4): NAGVMQNPRHLVRRRGQEARLRCSPMKGHSHVYWYRQLPEEGLKFMVYLQKENIIDESGMPKERFSAEFPKEGPSILRIQQVVRGDSAAYFCASSPGQGHEKLFFGSGTQLSVL.

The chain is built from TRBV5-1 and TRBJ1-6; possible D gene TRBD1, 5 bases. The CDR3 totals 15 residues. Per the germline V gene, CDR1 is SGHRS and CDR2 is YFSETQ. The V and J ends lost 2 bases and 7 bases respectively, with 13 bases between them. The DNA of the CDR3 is TGCGCCAGCAGCTTAGACAGAAGCTACAATTCACCCCTCCACTTT. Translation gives CASSLDRSYNSPLHF.

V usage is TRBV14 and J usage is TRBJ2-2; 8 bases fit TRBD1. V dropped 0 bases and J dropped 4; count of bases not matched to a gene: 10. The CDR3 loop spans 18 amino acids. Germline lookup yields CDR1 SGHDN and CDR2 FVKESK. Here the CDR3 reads CASSQDFPRTGSTGELFF. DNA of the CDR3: TGTGCCAGCAGCCAAGATTTCCCAAGGACAGGGTCCACCGGGGAGCTGTTTTTT.

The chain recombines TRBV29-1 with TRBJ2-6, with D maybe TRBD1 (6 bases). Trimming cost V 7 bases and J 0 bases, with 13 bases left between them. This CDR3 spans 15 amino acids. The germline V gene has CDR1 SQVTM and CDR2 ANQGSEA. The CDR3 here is CSARDTYSGANVLTF. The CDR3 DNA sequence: TGCAGCGCCCGGGACACTTACTCTGGGGCCAACGTCCTGACTTTC.

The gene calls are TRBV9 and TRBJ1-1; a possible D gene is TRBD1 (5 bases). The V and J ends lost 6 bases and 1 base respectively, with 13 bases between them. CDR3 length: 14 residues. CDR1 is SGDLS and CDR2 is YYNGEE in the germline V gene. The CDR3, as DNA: TGTGCCAGCACCCCGACAGTGTCGAACACTGAAGCTTTCTTT. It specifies CASTPTVSNTEAFF. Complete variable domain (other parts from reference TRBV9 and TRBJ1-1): DSGVTQTPKHLITATGQRVTLRCSPRSGDLSVYWYQQSLDQGLQFLIQYYNGEERAKGNILERFSAQQFPDLHSELNLSSLELGDSALYFCASTPTVSNTEAFFGQGTRLTVV.

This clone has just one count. CDR3 coding DNA: TGTGCCAGCCACCGGGGACTTAATGAAAAACTGTTTTTT. Protein sequence: CASHRGLNEKLFF. The chain links TRBV10-3 to TRBJ1-4; possibly TRBD1 for D (5 bases). This CDR3 has 13 amino acids. Germline values: CDR1 ENHRY, CDR2 SYGVKD. Trimming pared 10 bases from V and 4 bases from J, leaving 13 bases between.

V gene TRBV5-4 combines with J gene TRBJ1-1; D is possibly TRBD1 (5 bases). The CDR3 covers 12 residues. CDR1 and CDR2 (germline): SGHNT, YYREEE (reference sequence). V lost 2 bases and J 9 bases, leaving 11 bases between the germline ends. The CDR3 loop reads CASSFFGGKAFF. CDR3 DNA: TGTGCCAGCAGCTTTTTCGGGGGGAAAGCTTTCTTT.

The DNA for the CDR3 is TGTGCCAGCAGCGTAGGGGACAGCCTGGAGCAGTACTTC. Translating it yields CASSVGDSLEQYF. This chain joins TRBV9 and TRBJ2-7; TRBD1 agrees at 7 bases. Germline values: CDR1 SGDLS, CDR2 YYNGEE. The CDR3 sequence is 13 residues long. Germline trimming cut 0 bases from V and 7 bases from J; bases unmatched to any gene: 4.

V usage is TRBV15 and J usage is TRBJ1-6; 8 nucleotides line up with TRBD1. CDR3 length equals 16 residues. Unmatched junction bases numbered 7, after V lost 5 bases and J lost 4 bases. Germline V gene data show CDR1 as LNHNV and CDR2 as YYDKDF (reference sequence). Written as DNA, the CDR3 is TGTGCCACCAGCGGACAGGGTAGGGGGTATAATTCACCCCTCCACTTT. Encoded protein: CATSGQGRGYNSPLHF.